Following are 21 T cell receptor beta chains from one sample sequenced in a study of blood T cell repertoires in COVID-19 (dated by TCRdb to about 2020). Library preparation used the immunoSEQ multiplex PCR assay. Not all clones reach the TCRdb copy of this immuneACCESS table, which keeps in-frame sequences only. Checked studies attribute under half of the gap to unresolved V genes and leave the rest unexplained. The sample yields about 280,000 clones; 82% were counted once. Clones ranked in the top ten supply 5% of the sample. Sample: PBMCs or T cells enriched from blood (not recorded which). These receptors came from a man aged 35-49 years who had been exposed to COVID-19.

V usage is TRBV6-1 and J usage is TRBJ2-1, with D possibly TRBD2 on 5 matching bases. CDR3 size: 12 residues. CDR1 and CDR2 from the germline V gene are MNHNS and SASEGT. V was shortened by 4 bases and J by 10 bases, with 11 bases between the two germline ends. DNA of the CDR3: TGTGCCAGCAGTGCAGCCTGGGAGGAGCAGTTCTTC. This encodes CASSAAWEEQFF.

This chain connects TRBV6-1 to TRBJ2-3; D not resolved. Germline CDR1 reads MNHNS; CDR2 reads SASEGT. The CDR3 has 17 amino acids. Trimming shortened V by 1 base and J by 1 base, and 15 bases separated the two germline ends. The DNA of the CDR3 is TGTGCCAGCAGTGAAGGATTGAGGTCCGCCCGCACAGATACGCAGTATTTT. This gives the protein CASSEGLRSARTDTQYF.

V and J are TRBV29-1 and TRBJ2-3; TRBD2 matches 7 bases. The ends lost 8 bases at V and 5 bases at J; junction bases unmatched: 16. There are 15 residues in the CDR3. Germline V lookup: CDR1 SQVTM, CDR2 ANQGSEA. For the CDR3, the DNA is TGCAGCTTCCAACAAGCGGGAAACCCACAAGATACGCAGTATTTT. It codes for CSFQQAGNPQDTQYF.

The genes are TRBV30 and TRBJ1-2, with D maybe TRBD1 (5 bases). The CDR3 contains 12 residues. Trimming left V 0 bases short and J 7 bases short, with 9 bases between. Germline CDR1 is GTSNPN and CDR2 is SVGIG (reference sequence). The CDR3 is CAWSVGGGGYTF. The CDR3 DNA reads TGTGCCTGGAGTGTCGGGGGGGGTGGCTACACCTTC.

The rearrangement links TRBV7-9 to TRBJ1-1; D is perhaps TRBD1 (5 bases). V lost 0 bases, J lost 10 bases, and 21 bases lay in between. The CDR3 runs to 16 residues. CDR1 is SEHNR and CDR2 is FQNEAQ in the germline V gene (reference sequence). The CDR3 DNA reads TGTGCCAGCAGCTTAGCCAATTTTTATGGGGCGCGCGGAGCTTTCTTT. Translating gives CASSLANFYGARGAFF.

For the CDR3, the DNA is TGCGCCAGCAGCTTGGGGCGGGCCAACGTCCTGACTTTC. The encoded protein is CASSLGRANVLTF. The rearrangement joins TRBV5-1 to TRBJ2-6; D remains unclear. The ends were cut back, 0 bases at V and 5 bases at J, with 3 bases in the middle. This CDR3 is 13 amino acids long. Germline V gene data show CDR1 as SGHRS and CDR2 as YFSETQ.

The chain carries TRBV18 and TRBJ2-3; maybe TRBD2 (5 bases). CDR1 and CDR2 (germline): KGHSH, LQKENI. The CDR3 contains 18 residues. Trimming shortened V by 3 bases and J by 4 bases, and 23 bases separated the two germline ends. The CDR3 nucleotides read TGTGCCAGCTCACCCCAGGCGGGCTCCCCTTCGAGGGCAGATACGCAGTATTTT. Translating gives CASSPQAGSPSRADTQYF.

Here the CDR3 reads CVRSGRDREDTEAFF. The CDR3 nucleotides are TGTGTCAGAAGCGGCCGGGACAGGGAAGACACTGAAGCTTTCTTT. The V call is TRBV7-5, the J call TRBJ1-1; the D call in the table, TRBD1, was not verified against the DNA. TRBV7-5 is reported as a pseudogene. The CDR3 spans 15 residues.

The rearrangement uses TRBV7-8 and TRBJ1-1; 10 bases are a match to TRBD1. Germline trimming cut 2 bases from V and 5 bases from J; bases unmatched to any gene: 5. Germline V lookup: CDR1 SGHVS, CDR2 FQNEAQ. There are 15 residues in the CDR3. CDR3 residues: CASSLQTGGGTEAFF. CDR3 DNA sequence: TGTGCCAGCAGCTTACAGACAGGGGGCGGAACTGAAGCTTTCTTT. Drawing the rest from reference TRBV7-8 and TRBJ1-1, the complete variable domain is GAGVSQSPRYKVAKRGQDVALRCDPISGHVSLFWYQQALGQGPEFLTYFQNEAQLDKSGLPSDRFFAERPEGSVSTLKIQRTQQEDSAVYLCASSLQTGGGTEAFFGQGTRLTVV.

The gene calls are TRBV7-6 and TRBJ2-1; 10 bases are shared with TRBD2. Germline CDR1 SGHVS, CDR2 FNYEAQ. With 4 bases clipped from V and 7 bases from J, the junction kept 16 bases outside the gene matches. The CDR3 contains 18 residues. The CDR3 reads CASSSPGGAGGPSNEQFF. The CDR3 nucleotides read TGTGCCAGCAGCTCCCCGGGGGGAGCGGGAGGGCCTTCAAATGAGCAGTTCTTC.

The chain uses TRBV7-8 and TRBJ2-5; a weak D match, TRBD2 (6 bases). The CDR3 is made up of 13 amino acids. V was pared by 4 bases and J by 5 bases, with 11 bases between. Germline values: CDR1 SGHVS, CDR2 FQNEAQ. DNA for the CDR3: TGTGCCAGCAGCTCCAGGGACTTTGAGACCCAGTACTTC. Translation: CASSSRDFETQYF.

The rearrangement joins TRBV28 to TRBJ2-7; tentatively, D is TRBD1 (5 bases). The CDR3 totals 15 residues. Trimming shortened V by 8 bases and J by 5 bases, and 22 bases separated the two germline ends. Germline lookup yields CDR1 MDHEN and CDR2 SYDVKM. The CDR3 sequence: CASSGSGIRYHEQYF. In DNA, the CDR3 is TGTGCCAGCTCCGGCTCAGGGATCCGTTACCACGAGCAGTACTTC.

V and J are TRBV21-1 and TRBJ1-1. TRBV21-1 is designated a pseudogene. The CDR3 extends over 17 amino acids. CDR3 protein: CASSKSRRQRWNTEAFF. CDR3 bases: TGTGCCAGCAGCAAAAGTAGGAGGCAACGGTGGAACACTGAAGCTTTCTTT.

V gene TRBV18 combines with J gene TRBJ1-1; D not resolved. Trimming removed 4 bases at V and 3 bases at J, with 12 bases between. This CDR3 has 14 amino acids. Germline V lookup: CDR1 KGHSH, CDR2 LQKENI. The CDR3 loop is CASSQRRGDTEAFF. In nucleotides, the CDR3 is TGTGCCAGCTCACAAAGACGGGGAGACACTGAAGCTTTCTTT.

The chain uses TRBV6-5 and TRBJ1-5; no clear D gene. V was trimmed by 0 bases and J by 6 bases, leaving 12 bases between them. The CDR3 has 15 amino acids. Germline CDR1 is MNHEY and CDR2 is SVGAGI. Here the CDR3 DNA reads TGTGCCAGCAGTTACTCGCGGGGAGAAGTTCAGCCCCAGCATTTT. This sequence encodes CASSYSRGEVQPQHF.

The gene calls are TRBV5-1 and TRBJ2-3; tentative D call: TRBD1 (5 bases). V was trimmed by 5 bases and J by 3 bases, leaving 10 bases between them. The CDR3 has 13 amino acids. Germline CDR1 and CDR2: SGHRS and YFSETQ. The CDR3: CASRSRQTDTQYF. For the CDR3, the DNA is TGCGCCAGCAGAAGTAGACAGACAGATACGCAGTATTTT.

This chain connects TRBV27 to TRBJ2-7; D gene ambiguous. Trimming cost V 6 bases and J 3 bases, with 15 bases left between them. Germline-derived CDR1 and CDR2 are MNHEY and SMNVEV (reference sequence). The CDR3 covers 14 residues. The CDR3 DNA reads TGTGCCAGCAGATACGCTGAAAGCTACTACGAGCAGTACTTC. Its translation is CASRYAESYYEQYF.

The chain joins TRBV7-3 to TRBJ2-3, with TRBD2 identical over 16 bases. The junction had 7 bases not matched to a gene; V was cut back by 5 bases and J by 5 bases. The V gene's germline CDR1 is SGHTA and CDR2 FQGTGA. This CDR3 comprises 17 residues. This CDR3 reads CASSLLGLAGGQDTQYF. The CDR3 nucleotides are TGTGCCAGCAGCCTATTGGGACTAGCGGGAGGGCAAGATACGCAGTATTTT.

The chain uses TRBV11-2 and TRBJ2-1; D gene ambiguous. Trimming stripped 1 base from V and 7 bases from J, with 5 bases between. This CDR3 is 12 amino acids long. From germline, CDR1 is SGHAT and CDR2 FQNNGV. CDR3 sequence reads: CASSLARNEQFF. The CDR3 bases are TGTGCCAGCAGCTTAGCTCGGAATGAGCAGTTCTTC.

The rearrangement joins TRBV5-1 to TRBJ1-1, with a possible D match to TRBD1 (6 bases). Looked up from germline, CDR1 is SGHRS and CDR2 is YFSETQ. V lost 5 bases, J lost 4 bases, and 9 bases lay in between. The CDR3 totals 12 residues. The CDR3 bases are TGCGCCAGCAGATTACAGGGCACTGAAGCTTTCTTT. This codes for CASRLQGTEAFF.

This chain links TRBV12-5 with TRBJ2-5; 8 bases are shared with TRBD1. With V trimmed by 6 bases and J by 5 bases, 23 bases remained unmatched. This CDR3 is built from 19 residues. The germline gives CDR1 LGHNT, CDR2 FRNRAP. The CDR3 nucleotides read TGTGCTAGTGGCTATCTATCATCGGACAGGGTGCTTTCGACGGAGACCCAGTACTTC. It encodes CASGYLSSDRVLSTETQYF.